These T cell receptor beta chains were read from a single sample in a study of shared clonotypes between healthy human individuals. The repertoire was sequenced with immunoSEQ multiplex PCR; TCRdb's copy has only in-frame clones and lacks some. This sample yields more than 900,000 clones, of which 78% are seen a single time; roughly 0.61% belongs to the top ten. Source material: memory CD4+ T cells from PBMCs. The receptors originated from a man between 18 and 29 years old in good health. Some clones in this sample may be carry-over from other donors' samples. The CDR3 runs from the conserved cysteine through the conserved F or W. The D gene is left open where the match is weak. Only part of the rows carry a size: once, few, many, or a class if the clone is expanded.

cdr3_nt,cdr3_aa,v_call,j_call,clone_size,d_call
TGTGCCAGCAGGACAGGGATATACACTGAAGCTTTCTTT,CASRTGIYTEAFF,TRBV2,TRBJ1-1,once,TRBD1
TGTGCCAGCAGTGACTCGTCCGCCTATGGCTACACCTTC,CASSDSSAYGYTF,TRBV6-4,TRBJ1-2,few,-
TGTGCCAGCAGCTTAGCTACTTACAATGAGCAGTTCTTC,CASSLATYNEQFF,TRBV11-3,TRBJ2-1,once,-
TGTGCCAGTAGTATCCGGGACGGGCGCACCGGGGAGCTGTTTTTT,CASSIRDGRTGELFF,TRBV19,TRBJ2-2,-,-
TGTGCCAGCAGTTTGACCGGGCTCCGTACTGGCTACACCTTC,CASSLTGLRTGYTF,TRBV6-6,TRBJ1-2,-,-
TGTGCCAGCAGCCAGGACAGAAACACCATATATTTT,CASSQDRNTIYF,TRBV2,TRBJ1-3,few,-
TGTGCCAGCAGCTTTCAGGGGAGCACCGGGGAGCTGTTTTTT,CASSFQGSTGELFF,TRBV5-6,TRBJ2-2,few,-
TGTGCCAGCAGTTTACCCGGTGCTGCGAACACCGGGGAGCTGTTTTTT,CASSLPGAANTGELFF,TRBV28,TRBJ2-2,-,-
TGTGCCCCACACACGTCGGGACAGTTGCTCTACGAGCAGCACTTC,CAPHTSGQLLYEQHF,TRBV30,TRBJ2-7,-,TRBD1
TGCGCCAGCAGTGGTCAGGACACCAGGAACACTGAAGCTTTCTTT,CASSGQDTRNTEAFF,TRBV10-2,TRBJ1-1,-,-
TGCGCCAGCCGGAAACTCGGGGCCAACGTCCTGACTTTC,CASRKLGANVLTF,TRBV5-1,TRBJ2-6,once,-
TGTGCCACCAAACAAAGCCCAAACACTGAAGCTTTCTTT,CATKQSPNTEAFF,TRBV18,TRBJ1-1,-,-
TGTGCCATCAGAGGAATCGCGAACACCGGGGAGCTGTTTTTT,CAIRGIANTGELFF,TRBV10-3,TRBJ2-2,-,-
TGTGCCAGCTCTACTACCCCCTCGGGACAGGACTATCGGAACTTC,CASSTTPSGQDYRNF,TRBV5-4,TRBJ1-2,few,TRBD1
TGTGCCAGCAGACGACAGGGGGGAGGAGTTGAGACCCAGTACTTC,CASRRQGGGVETQYF,TRBV6-5,TRBJ2-5,-,TRBD1
TGTGCCAGCAGTGTGCTCGACAGCCACACTGAAGCTTTCTTT,CASSVLDSHTEAFF,TRBV2,TRBJ1-1,-,-
TGCGCCAGCAGCCTAGCCCGTATGAACACTGAAGCTTTCTTT,CASSLARMNTEAFF,TRBV5-1,TRBJ1-1,-,-
TGCGCCAGCAGCTTGGCCTCGGTTGGGAGCGGAGACGGGGAGCAGTTCTTC,CASSLASVGSGDGEQFF,TRBV5-1,TRBJ2-1,-,-
TGTGCCAGCAGTGAAGGGGGACAGAGCTCTGGAAACACCATATATTTT,CASSEGGQSSGNTIYF,TRBV2,TRBJ1-3,few,TRBD1
TGTGCCAGCAGCTTATATGGTGCGAACACTGAAGCTTTCTTT,CASSLYGANTEAFF,TRBV11-1,TRBJ1-1,-,-
TGCGCCAGCAGCTTGGGGGACATTTATGGCTACACCTTC,CASSLGDIYGYTF,TRBV5-1,TRBJ1-2,-,-
TGTGCCAGCTTGGGACTAGCGGGAGGCGAGAGCTCCTACAATGAGCAGTTCTTC,CASLGLAGGESSYNEQFF,TRBV7-9,TRBJ2-1,-,TRBD2
TGTGCCACCAACCGACCCGGGATCCTGCGGAGAGAGACCCAGTACTTC,CATNRPGILRRETQYF,TRBV28,TRBJ2-5,-,-
TGTGCCAGCACCCCGCCGGGGGGATTCACTGAAGCTTTCTTT,CASTPPGGFTEAFF,TRBV28,TRBJ1-1,-,-
TGTGCCAGCAGCCCCACCGGGACAACCAACTATGGCTACACCTTC,CASSPTGTTNYGYTF,TRBV5-5,TRBJ1-2,-,-
TGTGCCAGCAGCCGGACAGGGAACTATGGCTACACCTTC,CASSRTGNYGYTF,TRBV7-9,TRBJ1-2,few,TRBD1
TGTGCCTGGGTCCTGAGCTTCTCTGGGGCCAACGTCCTGACTTTC,CAWVLSFSGANVLTF,TRBV30,TRBJ2-6,few,-
TGCAGCGTTGTGGTCAGGGGGAGTAACACTGAAGCTTTCTTT,CSVVVRGSNTEAFF,TRBV29-1,TRBJ1-1,-,TRBD1
TGTGCCAGCAGCTTAGTAGGACTAGGGGGGAATGAGCAGTTCTTC,CASSLVGLGGNEQFF,TRBV7-2,TRBJ2-1,-,-
TGCGCCAGCAGCTCCTCAGACTGGGATGAGCAGTTCTTC,CASSSSDWDEQFF,TRBV5-1,TRBJ2-1,-,-
TGTGCCAGCACCAGGACCGGGACAGGGGCCGCCTACACCTTC,CASTRTGTGAAYTF,TRBV28,TRBJ1-2,-,TRBD1